This entry lists 15 T cell receptor beta chains sequenced from one sample in a study of early T cells in non-severe SARS-CoV-2 infection. TCRdb processed the 5' RACE reads anew with MiXCR; each CDR3 protein has one entry. Among tens of thousands of distinct CDR3 sequences, 10% to 15% were seen once, and the ten largest hold roughly 4.7%. The sample taken for sequencing was whole blood. The receptors were gathered from an adult who was a healthcare worker with PCR-confirmed SARS-CoV-2 infection or an uninfected control (not recorded which).

This clonotype was observed at least ten times. J is TRBJ1-6 and V is TRBV4-3; D gene ambiguous. CDR3 size: 14 residues. Germline assignment: CDR1 LGHNA and CDR2 YSLEER. V lost 0 bases and J 10 bases, leaving 10 bases between the germline ends. CDR3 sequence: CASSQDFTGSPLHF. The CDR3 bases are TGCGCCAGCAGCCAAGATTTTACGGGCTCACCCCTCCACTTT.

In this sample, this clonotype turned up many times. The rearrangement uses TRBV5-1 and TRBJ2-5; TRBD2 is a possible D gene (5 bases). The CDR3 spans 14 residues. CDR1 is SGHRS and CDR2 is YFSETQ in the germline V gene. Trimming cost V 6 bases and J 1 base, with 13 bases left between them. CDR3 DNA sequence: TGCGCCAGCACCGCCCATGAGGGCCAAGAGACCCAGTACTTC. Amino acid sequence: CASTAHEGQETQYF. The full variable domain, completed using reference TRBV5-1 and TRBJ2-5, is KAGVTQTPRYLIKTRGQQVTLSCSPISGHRSVSWYQQTPGQGLQFLFEYFSETQRNKGNFPGRFSGRQFSNSRSEMNVSTLELGDSALYLCASTAHEGQETQYFGPGTRLLVL.

The V gene is TRBV6-6, the J gene TRBJ2-3; 10 nucleotides match TRBD2. J was trimmed by 5 bases and V by 7 bases; bases with no gene match: 3. The CDR3 runs to 13 residues. The germline V gene encodes CDR1 MNHNY and CDR2 SVGAGI (reference sequence). CDR3 sequence (DNA): TGTGCCAGCACACTAGCGGGGAAAGATACGCAGTATTTT. It specifies CASTLAGKDTQYF.

V and J are TRBV20-1 and TRBJ2-6; TRBD1 might be the D (6 bases). Germline CDR1 is DFQATT and CDR2 is SNEGSKA (reference sequence). The V end lost 3 bases, the J end lost 0 bases, and 12 bases lay between the germline ends. CDR3 length: 16 residues. CDR3 residues: CSASPGASSGANVLTF. The DNA of the CDR3 is TGCAGTGCTAGTCCAGGGGCAAGCTCTGGGGCCAACGTCCTGACTTTC.

The chain couples TRBV20-1 to TRBJ2-3; TRBD2 matches 8 bases. V shed 6 bases, J shed 6 bases, and the junction held 8 bases outside the gene matches. This CDR3 has 13 amino acids. Per the germline V gene, CDR1 is DFQATT and CDR2 is SNEGSKA (reference sequence). The CDR3 loop is CSAEGTRLDTQYF. The DNA of the CDR3 is TGCAGTGCCGAGGGGACTAGACTTGATACGCAGTATTTT.

In its sample, this clonotype was seen many times. V usage is TRBV11-3 and J usage is TRBJ2-7; 15 bases match TRBD2. CDR1 is SGHNT, CDR2 YENEEA, per germline. The CDR3 has 17 residues. Trimming removed 5 bases from V and 3 bases from J; junction bases left unmatched: 8. Here the CDR3 reads CASSPGTSGGPNYEQYF. CDR3 coding DNA: TGTGCCAGCAGCCCAGGGACTAGCGGGGGGCCCAACTACGAGCAGTACTTC.

The J gene is TRBJ2-4, the V gene TRBV7-6, with 10 bases that match TRBD1. This CDR3 comprises 15 residues. Germline V gene sequence: CDR1 SGHVS, CDR2 FNYEAQ. The V and J ends lost 2 bases and 7 bases, in that order; junction bases with no gene match: 5. CDR3 in amino acids: CASSLNQGQGNIQYF. DNA of the CDR3: TGTGCCAGCAGCTTAAATCAGGGACAGGGGAACATTCAGTACTTC. The full variable domain, rest sourced from reference TRBV7-6 and TRBJ2-4, is GAGVSQSPRYKVTKRGQDVALRCDPISGHVSLYWYRQALGQGPEFLTYFNYEAQQDKSGLPNDRFSAERPEGSISTLTIQRTEQRDSAMYRCASSLNQGQGNIQYFGAGTRLSVL.

In this sample, this clonotype turned up many times. The chain uses TRBV20-1 and TRBJ2-1; 7 bases are a match to TRBD1. Germline V gives CDR1 DFQATT, CDR2 SNEGSKA (reference sequence). This CDR3 has 15 residues. V gave up 5 bases and J gave up 0 bases; unmatched junction bases: 7. The CDR3 loop reads CSALRQGFSYNEQFF. Here the CDR3 DNA reads TGCAGTGCTCTTAGACAGGGCTTCTCCTACAATGAGCAGTTCTTC.

This clonotype showed up just a few times. The rearrangement uses TRBV28 and TRBJ1-5; 9 bases line up with TRBD1. CDR3 length: 15 amino acids. Germline V gene lookup returns CDR1 MDHEN and CDR2 SYDVKM. V dropped 5 bases and J dropped 2; count of bases not matched to a gene: 4. CDR3 nucleotides: TGTGCCAGCAGTCCACAGGGGGCTGGCAATCAGCCCCAGCATTTT. It translates to CASSPQGAGNQPQHF.

This clonotype was found many times. The gene calls are TRBV4-3 and TRBJ2-3; 7 nucleotides line up with TRBD1. This CDR3 is 15 amino acids long. The junction had 5 bases not matched to a gene; V was cut back by 0 bases and J by 5 bases. Per germline, CDR1 LGHNA and CDR2 YSLEER. This CDR3 is CASSQDTGAGDTQYF. CDR3 nucleotide sequence: TGCGCCAGCAGCCAAGATACAGGGGCCGGAGATACGCAGTATTTT.

The chain uses TRBV6-2 or TRBV6-3 and TRBJ1-6; 7 nucleotides match TRBD1. With 8 bases clipped from V and 7 bases from J, the junction kept 8 bases outside the gene matches. This CDR3 comprises 14 residues. Germline V gene sequence: CDR1 MNHEY, CDR2 SVGEGT. CDR3 sequence reads: CASSPTGLNSPLHF. The CDR3 coding sequence is TGTGCCAGCTCCCCGACAGGGCTAAATTCACCCCTCCACTTT.

V usage is TRBV6-5 and J usage is TRBJ1-2; 11 bases map to TRBD1. This CDR3 region has 16 residues. CDR1 and CDR2 from the germline V gene are MNHEY and SVGAGI. Losses at the gene ends were 0 bases for V and 6 bases for J; bases not matched to a gene: 6. The CDR3 coding sequence is TGTGCCAGCAGTTACTCGCCGGGACAGGGGGTTCATGGCTACACCTTC. Encoded protein: CASSYSPGQGVHGYTF.

This clonotype was seen only a few times. This chain uses TRBV29-1 with TRBJ1-5, with D possibly matching TRBD1 (5 bases). V gave up 6 bases and J gave up 6 bases, with 15 bases separating them. Germline V gene sequence: CDR1 SQVTM, CDR2 ANQGSEA. This CDR3 is built from 13 residues. CDR3 nucleotides: TGCAGCGTCGTGGGGACCGACGGTCAGCCCCAGCATTTT. Encoded protein: CSVVGTDGQPQHF.

This sequence joins TRBV2 and TRBJ1-1, with D possibly being TRBD1 (6 bases). Per germline, CDR1 SNHLY and CDR2 FYNNEI. The length of the CDR3 is 11 residues. V lost 5 bases and J lost 7, with 8 bases in between. CDR3 residues: CASSQDSEAFF. In DNA form, the CDR3 reads TGTGCCAGCAGTCAGGACAGTGAAGCTTTCTTT.

This clonotype showed up many times. The chain links TRBV6-5 to TRBJ1-3, with D perhaps matching TRBD1 (5 bases). The V gene's germline CDR1 is MNHEY and CDR2 SVGAGI. CDR3 length: 13 residues. Trimming stripped 7 bases from V and 4 bases from J, with 11 bases between. This CDR3 reads CASTSREGNTIYF. The CDR3 nucleotides read TGTGCCAGCACAAGCAGGGAAGGAAACACCATATATTTT.